The clone carrying this T cell receptor beta chain showed up many times. What it recognizes is unknown. The PBMCs had their origin in roughly 9.4 ml of fresh peripheral blood. These data originate in a study of T cells in Graves' hyperthyroidism and ophthalmopathy. Background on the study: Initial diagnosis, before any treatment, was when peripheral blood was collected. Study results and caveats: Ophthalmopathy was separated from stable hyperthyroidism by a 13 V-J model.

Authors of the study amplified TCR beta CDR3 regions from RNA transcripts. Initially, a first-round RT-PCR of the TCR CDR3 employed the HTBI primer set. TCRdb re-derived calls from the multiplex PCR reads in MiXCR, one entry per CDR3 protein. Here the sample spans 600,000 to 900,000 distinct CDR3 sequences, about a sixth being singletons. Germline V gene sequence: CDR1 MNHNY, CDR2 SVGAGI (reference sequence). CDR3 length: 17 amino acids. The trim removed 0 bases at V and 4 bases at J, leaving 11 bases unmatched. The specimen sequenced was blood. The chain couples TRBV6-6 to TRBJ1-2; the match to TRBD1 covers 7 bases. This TCR came from a man between 18 and 29 years old with Graves' hyperthyroidism. This CDR3 reads CASSYSLIRGFRYGYTF. As DNA, the CDR3 is TGTGCCAGCAGTTACTCCCTGATCAGGGGGTTCCGCTATGGCTACACCTTC.